The 15 T cell receptor beta chains below were found in one sample sequenced in a study of T cells after yellow fever vaccination. TCRdb processed the 5' RACE reads anew with MiXCR; each CDR3 protein has one entry. The table includes about 140,000 distinct CDR3 sequences, approximately 7.7% detected once. The sequencing used CD4+ T cells sorted from PBMCs, collected 5 days after the yellow fever booster vaccination. All receptors derive from a man aged 30 to 45 who received the YFV17D yellow fever vaccine.

This clonotype came up many times. This sequence joins TRBV12-3 or TRBV12-4 and TRBJ2-7, with TRBD1 matching 11 bases. Trimming at V came to 3 bases and at J to 4 bases, leaving 8 bases not matched to a gene. CDR3 length: 16 amino acids. CDR3: CASSFRTGGAGYEQYF. The CDR3 bases are TGTGCCAGCAGTTTTAGGACAGGGGGCGCTGGTTACGAGCAGTACTTC.

This clonotype showed up many times. The chain combines TRBV7-9 with TRBJ1-2; TRBD1 might be the D (5 bases). The CDR3 consists of 15 residues. The germline CDR1 and CDR2 sequences are SEHNR and FQNEAQ (reference sequence). Trimming took off 1 base at V and 2 bases at J, with 11 bases between the two ends. The CDR3 loop reads CASSLVGEKNYGYTF. In nucleotides, the CDR3 is TGTGCCAGCAGCTTAGTGGGGGAGAAAAACTATGGCTACACCTTC.

The chain is built from TRBV28 and TRBJ1-6; D is undetermined. Trimming shortened V by 10 bases and J by 7 bases, and 17 bases separated the two germline ends. This CDR3 is 14 amino acids long. Germline-derived CDR1 and CDR2 are MDHEN and SYDVKM. The CDR3: CAILHGRSNSPLHF. The CDR3 DNA is TGTGCCATCCTGCATGGCAGATCAAATTCACCCCTCCACTTT.

This sequence joins TRBV20-1 and TRBJ2-1; 14 positions match TRBD2. Trimming at V came to 6 bases and at J to 1 base, leaving 5 bases not matched to a gene. Germline V CDR1 and CDR2: DFQATT, SNEGSKA (reference sequence). The CDR3 has 16 residues. CDR3 sequence reads: CSAGTSGSGSYNEQFF. The CDR3 region has the DNA TGCAGTGCCGGGACTAGCGGGAGCGGATCCTACAATGAGCAGTTCTTC.

This clonotype was seen many times. The V call is TRBV6-2 or TRBV6-3, the J call TRBJ2-1; 8 bases agree with TRBD2. The CDR3 runs 15 residues. Germline CDR1 reads MNHEY; CDR2 reads SVGEGT. Unmatched junction bases numbered 7, after V lost 6 bases and J lost 3 bases. The CDR3 DNA follows: TGTGCCAGCAGACGGGAGGGGGGGGGCTACAATGAGCAGTTCTTC. Its translation is CASRREGGGYNEQFF.

This clonotype was found many times. The V call is TRBV18, the J call TRBJ2-5; D is undetermined. The CDR3 length is 15 residues. With 9 bases removed from V and 3 bases from J, the gap between germline ends came to 20 bases. CDR1 is KGHSH, CDR2 LQKENI, per germline. CDR3 in amino acids: CASAVAYVGKETQYF. The CDR3 nucleotides are TGTGCCAGTGCCGTCGCTTACGTTGGGAAAGAGACCCAGTACTTC.

In this sample, this clonotype turned up many times. The rearrangement links TRBV4-2 to TRBJ1-1; a possible D gene is TRBD1 (5 bases). This CDR3 comprises 13 residues. Trimming removed 0 bases at V and 5 bases at J, with 7 bases between. Germline V gene data show CDR1 as LGHNA and CDR2 as YNFKEQ. The CDR3 loop is CASSQEWGTEAFF. CDR3 nucleotide sequence: TGTGCCAGCAGCCAAGAATGGGGGACTGAAGCTTTCTTT.

This clonotype was counted many times. J is TRBJ2-7 and V is TRBV12-3 or TRBV12-4; D is undetermined. The CDR3 runs 12 residues. Between the trimmed V and J ends, which lost 5 bases and 4 bases, there was a span of 9 bases. The CDR3 DNA is TGTGCCAGCAGTACCGTAGGATACGAGCAGTACTTC. The encoded protein is CASSTVGYEQYF.

The table lists this clonotype with many counts. This sequence joins TRBV5-1 and TRBJ2-1; possibly TRBD1 for D (5 bases). The germline V and J ends were trimmed by 4 bases and 7 bases, with 18 bases remaining between them. CDR1 is SGHRS, CDR2 YFSETQ, per germline. The CDR3 totals 15 residues. The CDR3 coding sequence is TGCGCCAGCAGCCTAGGGGCAGCCTCTCTGAATGAGCAGTTCTTC. Protein sequence: CASSLGAASLNEQFF.

This clonotype was recorded at least ten times. The chain carries TRBV7-2 and TRBJ2-7, with 8 bases lining up with TRBD1. Losses at the gene ends were 5 bases for V and 3 bases for J; bases not matched to a gene: 6. This CDR3 has 14 residues. CDR1 and CDR2 (germline): SGHTA, FQGNSA. CDR3 loop: CASSTRQGIYEQYF. The DNA for the CDR3 is TGTGCCAGCAGCACCAGACAGGGGATCTACGAGCAGTACTTC.

This clonotype was seen at least ten times. The rearrangement uses TRBV7-2 and TRBJ2-7; no definite D call. This CDR3 contains 15 residues. Germline V lookup: CDR1 SGHTA, CDR2 FQGNSA. The germline V and J ends were trimmed by 0 bases and 0 bases, with 9 bases remaining between them. The CDR3 reads CASSLAPGPSYEQYF. The CDR3, as DNA: TGTGCCAGCAGCTTAGCCCCAGGTCCCTCCTACGAGCAGTACTTC.

This clonotype was observed at least ten times. The chain has TRBV5-1 and TRBJ2-5; TRBD2 matches at 7 bases. V shed 5 bases and J 2 bases; nucleotides not matched to a gene: 3. CDR3 length equals 13 residues. Germline CDR1 is SGHRS and CDR2 is YFSETQ. This chain's CDR3 is CASSHGGQETQYF. Written as DNA, the CDR3 is TGCGCCAGCAGTCACGGGGGGCAAGAGACCCAGTACTTC.

This clonotype was seen repeatedly, ten times or more. The chain is built from TRBV12-3 or TRBV12-4 and TRBJ2-7; TRBD1 is a possible D gene (6 bases). Trimming took off 2 bases at V and 4 bases at J, with 9 bases between the two ends. The CDR3 consists of 13 residues. The CDR3 region has the DNA TGTGCCAGCAGTTTATCGGACAGATACGAGCAGTACTTC. Its translation: CASSLSDRYEQYF.

This clonotype was detected many times. The gene calls are TRBV3-1 and TRBJ2-5; D gene uncertain. CDR1 is LGHDT, CDR2 YNNKEL, per germline (reference sequence). CDR3 length: 15 residues. V was trimmed by 1 base and J by 0 bases, leaving 9 bases between them. CDR3 bases: TGTGCCAGCAGCCAAGGGACCACGTACCAAGAGACCCAGTACTTC. It codes for CASSQGTTYQETQYF.

This clonotype showed up many times. The V and J genes are TRBV10-3 and TRBJ2-5; perhaps D is TRBD1 or TRBD2 (6 bases each). CDR1 and CDR2 from the germline V gene are ENHRY and SYGVKD. V lost 10 bases and J lost 0, with 18 bases in between. There are 15 residues in the CDR3. The CDR3 DNA is TGTGCCACCAGGGGAGACCCGGGAGACCAAGAGACCCAGTACTTC. Protein sequence: CATRGDPGDQETQYF.